This TCR beta chain was identified in a study of shared clonotypes between healthy human individuals. The CDR3 covers 14 residues. Germline loops: CDR1 ENHRY, CDR2 SYGVKD. The J segment lost 6 bases and the V segment lost 0 bases, leaving 1 base of the junction unmatched. How the authors handled the data: From ImmunoSEQ came sequences covering only the junction and carrying no quality scores, so filtering differed. This table comes from immunoSEQ multiplex PCR, and its TCRdb copy is limited to in-frame clones, with some not included. V, J and clone size derive from that table, while D and trimming were established from the DNA sequence. This sample has some 2.1 million clones; 90% to 95% occur once, and the top ten carry around 0.13%. The healthy adult donors were HIV-negative and reported no recent acute infections or vaccinations.

The sequenced material came from naive CD4+ T cells sorted from blood. This sample's subset: CD45RA+ positively selected. V is TRBV10-3 and J is TRBJ1-2; 10 positions agree with TRBD1. The origin of this receptor is a man aged 18 to 29 in good health. The CDR3 is CAISESGQGHGYTF. The DNA for the CDR3 is TGTGCCATCAGTGAGTCGGGACAGGGGCATGGCTACACCTTC.